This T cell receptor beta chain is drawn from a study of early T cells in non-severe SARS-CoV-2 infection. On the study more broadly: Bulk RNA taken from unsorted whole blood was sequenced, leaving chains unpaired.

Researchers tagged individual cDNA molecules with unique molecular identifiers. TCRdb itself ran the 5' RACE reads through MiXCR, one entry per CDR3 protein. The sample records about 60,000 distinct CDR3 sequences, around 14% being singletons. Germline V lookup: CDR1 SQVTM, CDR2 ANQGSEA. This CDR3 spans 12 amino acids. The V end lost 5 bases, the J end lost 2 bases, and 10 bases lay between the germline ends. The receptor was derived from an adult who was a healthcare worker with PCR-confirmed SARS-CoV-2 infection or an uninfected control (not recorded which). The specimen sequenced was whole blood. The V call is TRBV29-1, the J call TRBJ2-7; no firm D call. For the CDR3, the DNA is TGCAGCGTTCAGAAAAACCCCTACGAGCAGTACTTC. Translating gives CSVQKNPYEQYF.